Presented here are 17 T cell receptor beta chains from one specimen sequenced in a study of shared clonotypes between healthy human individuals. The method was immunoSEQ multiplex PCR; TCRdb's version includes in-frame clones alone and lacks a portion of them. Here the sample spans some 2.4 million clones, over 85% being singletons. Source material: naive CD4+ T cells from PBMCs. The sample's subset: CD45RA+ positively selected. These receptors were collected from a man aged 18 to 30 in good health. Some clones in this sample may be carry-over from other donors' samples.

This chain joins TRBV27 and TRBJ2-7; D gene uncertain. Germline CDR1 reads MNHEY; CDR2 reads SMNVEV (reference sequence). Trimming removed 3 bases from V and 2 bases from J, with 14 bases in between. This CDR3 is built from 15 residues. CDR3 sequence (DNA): TGTGCCAGCAGTTTGGGCCGGAGCCCCGCCTACGAGCAGTACTTC. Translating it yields CASSLGRSPAYEQYF.

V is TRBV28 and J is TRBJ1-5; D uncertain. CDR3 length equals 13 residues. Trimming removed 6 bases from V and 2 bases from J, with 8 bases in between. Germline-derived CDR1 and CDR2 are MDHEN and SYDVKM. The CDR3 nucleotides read TGTGCCAGCAGCCCTGGGGGCAATCAGCCCCAGCATTTT. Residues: CASSPGGNQPQHF.

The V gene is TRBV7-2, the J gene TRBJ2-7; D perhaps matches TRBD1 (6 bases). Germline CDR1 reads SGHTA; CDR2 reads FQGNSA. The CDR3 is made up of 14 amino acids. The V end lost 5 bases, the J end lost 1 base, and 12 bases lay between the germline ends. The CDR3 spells CASSPDRQSYEQYF. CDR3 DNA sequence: TGTGCCAGCAGCCCAGACAGGCAATCCTACGAGCAGTACTTC. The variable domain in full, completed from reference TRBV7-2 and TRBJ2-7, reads GAGVSQSPSNKVTEKGKDVELRCDPISGHTALYWYRQSLGQGLEFLIYFQGNSAPDKSGLPSDRFSAERTGGSVSTLTIQRTQQEDSAVYLCASSPDRQSYEQYFGPGTRLTVT.

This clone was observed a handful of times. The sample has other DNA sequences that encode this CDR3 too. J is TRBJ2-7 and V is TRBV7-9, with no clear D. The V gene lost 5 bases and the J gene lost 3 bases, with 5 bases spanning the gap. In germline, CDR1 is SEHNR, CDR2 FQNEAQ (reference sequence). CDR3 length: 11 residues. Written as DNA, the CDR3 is TGTGCCAGCAGCCGCCTCTACGAGCAGTACTTC. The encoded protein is CASSRLYEQYF.

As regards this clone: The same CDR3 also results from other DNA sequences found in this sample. CDR3 protein: CASSGGNYGYTF. The CDR3 DNA reads TGTGCCAGCAGTGGCGGGAACTATGGCTACACCTTC. The chain has TRBV25-1 and TRBJ1-2; D unresolved. V lost 4 bases to trimming and J lost 2 bases, with 5 bases between them. The length of the CDR3 is 12 residues. Looked up from germline, CDR1 is MGHDK and CDR2 is SYGVNS.

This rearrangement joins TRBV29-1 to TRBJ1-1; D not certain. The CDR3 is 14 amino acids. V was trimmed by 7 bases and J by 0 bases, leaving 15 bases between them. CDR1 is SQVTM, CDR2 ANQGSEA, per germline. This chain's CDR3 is CSAASTHLNTEAFF. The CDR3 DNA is TGCAGCGCCGCTTCCACGCACTTGAACACTGAAGCTTTCTTT.

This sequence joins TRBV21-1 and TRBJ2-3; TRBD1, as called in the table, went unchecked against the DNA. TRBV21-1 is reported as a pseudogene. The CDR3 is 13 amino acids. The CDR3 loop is CASSKSRSDTQYF. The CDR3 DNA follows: TGTGCCAGCAGCAAAAGCAGGTCAGATACGCAGTATTTT.

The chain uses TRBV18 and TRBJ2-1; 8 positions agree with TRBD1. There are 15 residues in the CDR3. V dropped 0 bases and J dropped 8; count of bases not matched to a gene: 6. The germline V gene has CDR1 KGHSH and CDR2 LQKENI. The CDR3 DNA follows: TGTGCCAGCTCACCACCTGTGACAGGGGCCTATGAGCAGTTCTTC. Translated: CASSPPVTGAYEQFF. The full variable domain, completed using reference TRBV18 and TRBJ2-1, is NAGVMQNPRHLVRRRGQEARLRCSPMKGHSHVYWYRQLPEEGLKFMVYLQKENIIDESGMPKERFSAEFPKEGPSILRIQQVVRGDSAAYFCASSPPVTGAYEQFFGPGTRLTVL.

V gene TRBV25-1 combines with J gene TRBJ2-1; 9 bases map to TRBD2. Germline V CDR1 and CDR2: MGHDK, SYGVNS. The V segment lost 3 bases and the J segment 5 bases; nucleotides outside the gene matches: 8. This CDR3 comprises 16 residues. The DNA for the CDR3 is TGTGCCAGCAGTGACCCTGCTAGCGGGAAGAACAATGAGCAGTTCTTC. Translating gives CASSDPASGKNNEQFF. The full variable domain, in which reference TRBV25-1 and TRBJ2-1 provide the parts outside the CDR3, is EADIYQTPRYLVIGTGKKITLECSQTMGHDKMYWYQQDPGMELHLIHYSYGVNSTEKGDLSSESTVSRIRTEHFPLTLESARPSHTSQYLCASSDPASGKNNEQFFGPGTRLTVL.

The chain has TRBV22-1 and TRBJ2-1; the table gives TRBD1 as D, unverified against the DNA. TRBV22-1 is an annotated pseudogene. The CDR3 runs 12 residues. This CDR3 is CPGSAENRGQFF. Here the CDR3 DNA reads TGTCCTGGGAGCGCCGAGAACAGGGGGCAGTTCTTC.

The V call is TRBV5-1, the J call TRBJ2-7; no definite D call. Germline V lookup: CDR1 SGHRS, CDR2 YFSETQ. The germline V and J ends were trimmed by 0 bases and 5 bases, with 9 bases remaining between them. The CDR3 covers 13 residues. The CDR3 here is CASSLVGNHEQYF. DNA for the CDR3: TGCGCCAGCAGCTTGGTGGGGAACCACGAGCAGTACTTC.

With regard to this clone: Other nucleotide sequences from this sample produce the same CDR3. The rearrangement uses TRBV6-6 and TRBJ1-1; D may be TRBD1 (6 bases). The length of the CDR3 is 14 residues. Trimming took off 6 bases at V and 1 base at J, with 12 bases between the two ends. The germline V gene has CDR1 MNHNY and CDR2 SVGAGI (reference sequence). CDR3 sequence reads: CASRGRGENTEAFF. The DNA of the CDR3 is TGTGCCAGCAGGGGCAGGGGCGAGAACACTGAAGCTTTCTTT.

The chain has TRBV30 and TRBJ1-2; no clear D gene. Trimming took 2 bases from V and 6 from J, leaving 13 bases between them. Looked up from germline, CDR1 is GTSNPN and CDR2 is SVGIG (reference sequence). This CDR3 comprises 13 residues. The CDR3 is CAWSRTRGDGYTF. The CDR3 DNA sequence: TGTGCCTGGAGTAGAACGCGCGGGGATGGCTACACCTTC.

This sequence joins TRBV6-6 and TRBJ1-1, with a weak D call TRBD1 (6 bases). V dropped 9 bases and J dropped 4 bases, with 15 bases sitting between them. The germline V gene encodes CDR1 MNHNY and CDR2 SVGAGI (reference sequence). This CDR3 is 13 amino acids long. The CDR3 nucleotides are TGTGCCAGTGTCGTCAGGGGTAGCACTGAAGCTTTCTTT. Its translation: CASVVRGSTEAFF.

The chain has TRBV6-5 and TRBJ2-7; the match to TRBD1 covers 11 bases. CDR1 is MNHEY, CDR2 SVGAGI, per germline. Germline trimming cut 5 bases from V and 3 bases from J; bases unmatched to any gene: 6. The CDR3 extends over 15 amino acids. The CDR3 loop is CASSAPGTGGYEQYF. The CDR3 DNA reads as TGTGCCAGCAGTGCCCCCGGGACAGGGGGCTACGAGCAGTACTTC.

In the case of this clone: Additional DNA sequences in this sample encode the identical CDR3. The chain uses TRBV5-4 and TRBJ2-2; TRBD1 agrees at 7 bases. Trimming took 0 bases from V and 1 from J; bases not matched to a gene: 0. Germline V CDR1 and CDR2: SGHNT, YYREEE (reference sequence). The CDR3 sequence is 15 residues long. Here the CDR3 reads CASSLGQGNTGELFF. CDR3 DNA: TGTGCCAGCAGCTTGGGACAGGGGAACACCGGGGAGCTGTTTTTT. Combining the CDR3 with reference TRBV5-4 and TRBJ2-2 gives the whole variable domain ETGVTQSPTHLIKTRGQQVTLRCSSQSGHNTVSWYQQALGQGPQFIFQYYREEENGRGNFPPRFSGLQFPNYSSELNVNALELDDSALYLCASSLGQGNTGELFFGEGSRLTVL.

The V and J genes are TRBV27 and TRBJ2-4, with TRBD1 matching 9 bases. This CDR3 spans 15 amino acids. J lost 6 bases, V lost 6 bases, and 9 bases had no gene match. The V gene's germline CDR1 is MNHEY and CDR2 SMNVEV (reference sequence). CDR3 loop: CASSPWGQGLNIQYF. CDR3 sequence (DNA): TGTGCCAGCAGCCCATGGGGACAGGGACTAAACATTCAGTACTTC.